The T cell receptor (beta chain) under discussion was sequenced for a study of blood T cell repertoires in COVID-19. For the study at large: Acute-phase and convalescent COVID-19 samples originated in the United States, Italy and Spain. Sources were T cells, B-cell-depleted T cells, or PBMCs; the material itself was cDNA or gDNA.

The J segment lost 4 bases and the V segment lost 7 bases, leaving 18 bases of the junction unmatched. This CDR3 spans 18 amino acids. Per the germline V gene, CDR1 is MDHEN and CDR2 is SYDVKM. As handled by the study authors: Reference gene primers were amplified, and this amplification served to estimate nucleated cell counts. The repertoire was sequenced with immunoSEQ multiplex PCR; TCRdb's copy has only in-frame clones and lacks some. V and J calls and clone size are those listed in that table; D and trimming were worked out from the DNA. The sample contains around 81,000 clones, approximately 86% of which appear only once. This clone appeared a few times.

Sequencing was done on a sample of peripheral blood. The clonotype originates from a man in his forties or fifties with acute or convalescent COVID-19. The chain carries TRBV28 and TRBJ1-5; 8 bases are shared with TRBD1. As DNA, the CDR3 is TGTGCCAGCAATCCGGCCTGGACAGGGCTCGTTAGGAATCAGCCCCAGCATTTT. Its protein is CASNPAWTGLVRNQPQHF.